This T cell receptor beta chain stems from a study of blood T cell repertoires in COVID-19. Background on the study: From T cells, B-cell-depleted T cells, or PBMCs came the material, which was cDNA or gDNA.

Libraries were prepared by immunoSEQ multiplex PCR; TCRdb keeps only in-frame clonotypes and omits some of them. The repertoire holds about 65,000 clones, with over 85% as singletons. V was clipped by 5 bases and J by 0 bases, with 11 bases between them. Germline CDR1 and CDR2: LNHDA and SQIVND (reference sequence). The CDR3 loop spans 15 amino acids. This chain connects TRBV19 to TRBJ1-3, with D possibly being TRBD1 (6 bases). This TCR was sampled from a man in his 60s with acute or convalescent COVID-19. The sequenced sample was peripheral blood. The CDR3, as DNA: TGTGCCAGTAGTCTCCGGGACAACTCTGGAAACACCATATATTTT. It specifies CASSLRDNSGNTIYF.